These T cell receptor beta chains were read from a single sample in a study of CD8+CD57+ T cells in acquired aplastic anemia. In TCRdb, the reads were re-called with MiXCR into one record per CDR3 protein. The top ten hold 4% of the sample, which has approximately 380,000 distinct CDR3 sequences, 55% to 75% seen once. The sample was sorted CD4+, CD8+, or CD8+CD57+ T cells (not recorded which) from PBMCs. Receptors were obtained from a human donor in good health, serving as a control. Each CDR3 is given with its conserved first and last residue.

>TRBV19|TRBJ1-1|12
CASSIGALEAFF
>TRBV9|TRBJ1-1|13
CAGSVKGDQETHF
>TRBV19|TRBJ2-7|14
CASSAIDRGEWQYF
>TRBV2|TRBJ2-1|15
CASPRQGLNYNEQFF
>TRBV29-1|TRBJ1-1|14
CSVRCGTVNTEAFF
>TRBV20-1|TRBJ2-5|16
CSARASGGALSREQYF
>TRBV7-3|TRBJ2-7|15
CASSLRQGGSYEQYF
>TRBV6-1|TRBJ2-1|14
CASSDPTGGNEQFF
>TRBV20-1|TRBJ1-4|13
CSARGEAREKLFF
>TRBV4-1|TRBJ2-5|15
CASSQVGQGEETQYF
>TRBV9|TRBJ2-3|13
CASSSAGTGTKYF
>TRBV9|TRBJ1-5|15
CASSVGGGHRYAEHF
>TRBV19|TRBJ1-5|13
CASSSEINQPQHF
>TRBV5-1|TRBJ1-2|16
CASSLGTWRDADGYTF
>TRBV9|TRBJ1-5|13
CASSFKGADHKHF
>TRBV29-1|TRBJ1-2|12
CSDSRTDYGYTF
>TRBV12-3/TRBV12-4|TRBJ1-2|15
CASGYSGGRNYGYTF
>TRBV19|TRBJ2-7|14
CASSFLSCYNEQYF
>TRBV29-1|TRBJ1-1|13
CSVEGTGNTEAFF
>TRBV19|TRBJ2-7|14
CASSTGTSTYEQYF
>TRBV9|TRBJ2-5|14
CASSFQGGGETQYF
>TRBV2|TRBJ1-4|14
CASVPHANTEALFF
>TRBV25-1|TRBJ1-2|15
CASNPEEGRAYGYTF
>TRBV25-1|TRBJ1-4|15
CASSEYGTGREKLFF
>TRBV3-1|TRBJ2-3|15
CASISGPSGGLTQYF
>TRBV9|TRBJ1-1|14
CASSLSGVNTKAFF
>TRBV7-9|TRBJ2-7|14
CASSSRGNTSEQYF
>TRBV7-2|TRBJ1-5|12
CASSLVGQPKRF
>TRBV5-6|TRBJ1-2|13
CASSLTQGDGYTF
>TRBV20-1|TRBJ1-3|15
CSARLLAPLGNTIYF
>TRBV12-3/TRBV12-4|TRBJ1-1|14
CASSSQQGVTEAFF
>TRBV7-9|TRBJ1-6|13
CASGSPLAGPLHF
>TRBV7-8|TRBJ1-3|16
CASSVTGGASGNTIYF
>TRBV7-2|TRBJ1-6|14
CASSLPPKNSPLHF
>TRBV10-1|TRBJ2-7|15
CASSWTGGPGNEQYF
>TRBV7-8|TRBJ2-7|14
CATSRGKAGGGQYF
>TRBV5-5|TRBJ1-6|14
CASSHLVDNSPLHF
>TRBV5-4|TRBJ1-2|14
CASSQEARGHGYTF
>TRBV13|TRBJ2-5|16
CASSLGGRGGQETQYF
>TRBV15|TRBJ1-6|15
CATSRARGHNSPLHF
>TRBV20-1|TRBJ2-5|12
CSARVREETQYF
>TRBV14|TRBJ1-1|14
CASSQDWTNTEAFF
>TRBV7-2|TRBJ2-5|16
CASSKTRGRLQETQYF
>TRBV25-1|TRBJ2-5|17
CASSGWTSGRTKETQYF
>TRBV12-3/TRBV12-4|TRBJ1-2|14
CASSLFQGNYGYTF
>TRBV3-1|TRBJ2-7|12
CASSQEAREQYF